These 7 T cell receptor beta chains share one sample of origin, sequenced in a study of graft-versus-host responses after intestinal transplantation (dated by TCRdb to 2020 to 2023). The time point label on this specimen signifies: cells obtained before transplantation from donor or recipient. For these TCRs, the target antigens are not known. Library construction relied on the immunoSEQ multiplex PCR assay. As stored in TCRdb, this immuneACCESS dataset retains in-frame rearrangements with V and J assigned. A fraction of the clones does not appear; measured against another copy, unresolved V genes explain less than half of the discrepancy, and the remainder lacks a known reason. In this sample the table shows some 90,000 clones, around 83% of which occur a single time. The ten most abundant clones make up approximately 0.84% of the sample. The sequencing used unstimulated CD4+ T cells sorted from spleen or lymph node cells, collected before intestinal transplant. These receptors all stem from a human donor who received an intestinal transplant.

V is TRBV18 and J is TRBJ2-3, with D possibly being TRBD2 (6 bases). The germline gives CDR1 KGHSH, CDR2 LQKENI. This CDR3 region has 14 residues. With 3 bases removed from V and 2 bases from J, the gap between germline ends came to 9 bases. CDR3 in amino acids: CASSPEGHTDTQYF. The DNA of the CDR3 is TGTGCCAGCTCACCGGAGGGCCACACAGATACGCAGTATTTT.

The chain links TRBV7-2 to TRBJ2-5; possible D gene TRBD2, 6 bases. The CDR3 is 13 amino acids. CDR1 is SGHTA, CDR2 FQGNSA, per germline. The V and J ends lost 6 bases and 4 bases respectively, with 12 bases between them. CDR3 nucleotides: TGTGCCAGCAGTCCCGGGACTTCAGAGACCCAGTACTTC. This translates into CASSPGTSETQYF.

The chain recombines TRBV10-2 with TRBJ2-2; D possibly corresponds to TRBD1 (5 bases). Germline V lookup: CDR1 WSHSY, CDR2 SAAADI. The CDR3 covers 14 residues. With 3 bases removed from V and 7 bases from J, the gap between germline ends came to 12 bases. The CDR3 here is CASSEGVRSGELFF. The CDR3 DNA follows: TGCGCCAGCAGTGAAGGGGTCAGGAGCGGGGAGCTGTTTTTT.

This chain joins TRBV7-9 and TRBJ1-4; 8 nucleotides agree with TRBD1. V lost 8 bases, J lost 5 bases, and 4 bases stayed unmatched. This CDR3 contains 13 residues. Germline loops: CDR1 SEHNR, CDR2 FQNEAQ (reference sequence). CDR3 nucleotides: TGTGCCAGCCGCAGGGGGCAGAATGAAAAACTGTTTTTT. It encodes CASRRGQNEKLFF.

The chain couples TRBV7-8 to TRBJ2-1, with 11 bases lining up with TRBD2. V lost 7 bases and J lost 1; bases outside the gene matches: 3. The length of the CDR3 is 15 residues. Per the germline V gene, CDR1 is SGHVS and CDR2 is FQNEAQ. In nucleotides, the CDR3 is TGTGCCAGCAAGAGGACTAGCGGGTCCTACAATGAGCAGTTCTTC. This translates into CASKRTSGSYNEQFF.

The sample holds a few counts of this clone. The chain is built from TRBV7-9 and TRBJ2-7; D gene uncertain. V lost 3 bases and J 9 bases, leaving 18 bases between the germline ends. Germline CDR1 reads SEHNR; CDR2 reads FQNEAQ (reference sequence). The CDR3 has 14 residues. CDR3 amino acids: CASSFDEFLRGQYF. The CDR3 coding sequence is TGTGCCAGCAGCTTTGATGAATTCCTACGAGGGCAGTACTTC.

The chain joins TRBV4-2 to TRBJ2-3; the D gene is possibly TRBD2 (5 bases). Looked up from germline, CDR1 is LGHNA and CDR2 is YNFKEQ. The V gene lost 0 bases and the J gene lost 3 bases, with 13 bases spanning the gap. The CDR3 has 16 amino acids. For the CDR3, the DNA is TGTGCCAGCAGCCAAGATCTAAGCGGACGAACAGATACGCAGTATTTT. Encoded protein: CASSQDLSGRTDTQYF.